This T cell receptor beta chain comes out of a study of cytomegalovirus exposure and HLA in healthy donors. This clone has just one count. Vbeta (60) and Jbeta (13) primers were used in the PCR. The protocol was immunoSEQ multiplex PCR, while the TCRdb copy is restricted to in-frame clones and leaves out a portion. Counted here are about 81,000 clones, around 80% occurring once; the ten biggest clones make up under 3%. With V trimmed by 1 base and J by 6 bases, 13 bases remained unmatched. CDR1 and CDR2 (germline): SGHDT, YYEEEE. The CDR3 is 19 residues long. This receptor was taken from a middle-aged man in good health and CMV-seropositive. V is TRBV5-6 and J is TRBJ2-2; 12 bases match TRBD2. What was sequenced was PBMCs. CDR3 amino acids: CASSLSLTSGSSLPGELFF. The CDR3 DNA reads TGTGCCAGCAGCTTGTCGTTGACTAGCGGGAGTTCCCTCCCCGGGGAGCTGTTTTTT.